This T cell receptor (beta chain) was identified in a study of T cell repertoires in cytomegalovirus infection (dated by TCRdb to the late 2010s). In the study overall: Donor HLA type was relevant to the analysis, because carriage of CMV infection together with the matching HLA type was indicated by public TCR beta signatures. Study-level results and caveats: The ex vivo response was dominated by HLA-C-restricted CMV-specific TCR beta clonotypes, which also provided the single most frequent clonotype in two of eight donors. Cumulative frequency of public TCR beta family members discriminated carriers of CMV infection plus the relevant HLA type in this cohort and an independent 352-donor cohort.

Concerning this clonotype itself: This clone's antigen is unknown. Per-nucleotide qualities are absent, and no much larger clonotype sits a single base away.

The reads were generated on an Illumina HiSeq 1500. The raw public data were reprocessed by TCRdb itself: fastp quality trimming at Q25, MiXCR clonotype calling, in-frame beta chains only. Duplicate CDR3 protein sequences are folded into a single record with the most common DNA and genes. The sample table lists more than 85,000 distinct CDR3 sequences, less than 25% of them with a count of one. Together, the top ten hold 39% of the sample. The CDR3 sequence holds 15 residues, the cysteine and phenylalanine included. Left in the record is the CDR3 DNA by itself, 45 bases read in frame from the first base. The germline V gene (reference sequence) specifies DFQATT as CDR1 and SNEGSKA as CDR2. V was cut back by 3 bases and J by 3 bases, leaving a gap of 14 bases between them.

Sequencing input: CD8+ T cells from PBMCs. Here the chain combines TRBV20-1 and TRBJ2-2, with the D gene not clear enough to name. This TCR was sampled from a human donor in good health (CMV status not recorded). Some clones in this sample may be carry-over from other donors' samples. CDR3 loop: CSASEGYRDTGELFF. The DNA sequence is TGCAGTGCTAGTGAAGGGTATCGGGACACCGGGGAGCTGTTTTTT.